Presented here are 28 T cell receptor beta chains from one specimen sequenced in a study of shared clonotypes between healthy human individuals. Method: immunoSEQ multiplex PCR; TCRdb's copy keeps in-frame clones and lacks some. The sample carries under 1,100,000 clones, roughly 70% recorded once. Sequenced material: memory CD4+ T cells sorted from blood. The subset denotes: CD45RA-negative fraction. The receptors stem from a man between 18 and 29 years old in good health.

The chain employs TRBV11-2 and TRBJ1-6, with D possibly being TRBD1 (5 bases). Looked up from germline, CDR1 is SGHAT and CDR2 is FQNNGV. The CDR3 runs to 15 residues. V was cut by 2 bases and J by 10 bases, with 15 bases left in between. CDR3 amino acids: CASSLHLGLGSPLHF. The CDR3 DNA reads as TGTGCCAGCAGCTTACATCTGGGGCTCGGATCACCCCTCCACTTT.

V and J are TRBV11-2 and TRBJ2-1; D possibly matches TRBD1 or TRBD2 (5 bases each). Germline CDR1 reads SGHAT; CDR2 reads FQNNGV. CDR3 length equals 12 residues. V shed 6 bases and J shed 15 bases, with 18 bases lying between them. The CDR3 DNA sequence: TGTGCCAGCAGAAAAACCGGGACCCCCCTGTTCTTC. It specifies CASRKTGTPLFF.

This clone has just one count. The chain is built from TRBV10-3 and TRBJ1-5; 7 bases are a match to TRBD1. The ends lost 5 bases at V and 7 bases at J; junction bases unmatched: 8. CDR1 ENHRY and CDR2 SYGVKD come from the germline V gene. The CDR3 covers 14 residues. CDR3 in DNA: TGTGCCATCAGTTCATTACAGGGGTACCAGCCCCAGCATTTT. This translates into CAISSLQGYQPQHF.

This rearrangement joins TRBV19 to TRBJ2-1; D gene uncertain. Trimming shortened V by 3 bases and J by 12 bases, and 12 bases separated the two germline ends. CDR1 is LNHDA and CDR2 is SQIVND in the germline V gene (reference sequence). The CDR3 is 12 residues long. The CDR3 protein is CASSIEPRPQFF. CDR3 nucleotide sequence: TGTGCCAGTAGTATCGAGCCCCGCCCGCAGTTCTTC.

This clone has more than one count but fewer than ten. The gene calls are TRBV5-1 and TRBJ2-7; 7 bases agree with TRBD1. J lost 1 base, V lost 4 bases, and 11 bases had no gene match. Germline V gene lookup returns CDR1 SGHRS and CDR2 YFSETQ. This CDR3 comprises 16 residues. CDR3 DNA sequence: TGCGCCAGCAGCCAACGGGACAGCCCTCTGTCCTACGAGCAGTACTTC. The encoded protein is CASSQRDSPLSYEQYF.

This chain uses TRBV19 with TRBJ2-5, with 8 bases identical to TRBD1. J gave up 5 bases and V 4 bases, and 6 bases lay outside the gene matches. Germline values: CDR1 LNHDA, CDR2 SQIVND (reference sequence). The CDR3 has 14 residues. CDR3 DNA sequence: TGTGCCAGTAGTACGTGGACAGGGAGCGAGACCCAGTACTTC. Protein product: CASSTWTGSETQYF.

This clone was observed at least ten times. V usage is TRBV2 and J usage is TRBJ1-1; 7 positions agree with TRBD1. Unmatched junction bases numbered 4, after V lost 2 bases and J lost 1 base. Germline CDR1 reads SNHLY; CDR2 reads FYNNEI. The CDR3 runs to 15 residues. The CDR3 sequence is CASSEIGDRNTEAFF. The CDR3 DNA reads TGTGCCAGCAGTGAAATAGGGGACAGGAACACTGAAGCTTTCTTT. The full variable domain, its missing parts supplied by reference TRBV2 and TRBJ1-1, is EPEVTQTPSHQVTQMGQEVILRCVPISNHLYFYWYRQILGQKVEFLVSFYNNEISEKSEIFDDQFSVERPDGSNFTLKIRSTKLEDSAMYFCASSEIGDRNTEAFFGQGTRLTVV.

The CDR3 here is CASSGTASGYYNEQFF. The CDR3 DNA follows: TGTGCCAGCAGCGGCACGGCTAGCGGCTACTACAATGAGCAGTTCTTC. The V gene is TRBV7-9, the J gene TRBJ2-1; 7 bases are a match to TRBD2. Trimming cost V 5 bases and J 3 bases; bases outside gene matches: 10. CDR1 is SEHNR and CDR2 is FQNEAQ in the germline V gene (reference sequence). The CDR3 runs to 16 residues.

CDR3 nucleotides: TGTGCCAGCAGCTTCACCGGGAACTATGGCTACACCTTC. Protein sequence: CASSFTGNYGYTF. The rearrangement uses TRBV7-2 and TRBJ1-2, with no clear D. CDR3 length: 13 residues. V was trimmed by 3 bases and J by 2 bases, leaving 7 bases between them. Germline CDR1 SGHTA, CDR2 FQGNSA. The complete variable domain, with remaining parts taken from reference TRBV7-2 and TRBJ1-2, reads GAGVSQSPSNKVTEKGKDVELRCDPISGHTALYWYRQSLGQGLEFLIYFQGNSAPDKSGLPSDRFSAERTGGSVSTLTIQRTQQEDSAVYLCASSFTGNYGYTFGSGTRLTVV.

The V call is TRBV5-1, the J call TRBJ2-7, with 7 bases fitting TRBD1. Germline V gene data show CDR1 as SGHRS and CDR2 as YFSETQ. There are 12 residues in the CDR3. The V segment lost 5 bases and the J segment 4 bases; nucleotides outside the gene matches: 3. As DNA, the CDR3 is TGCGCCAGCAGTTTGACAGGGTACGAGCAGTACTTC. Its translation is CASSLTGYEQYF.

This clone was recorded a few times. The chain uses TRBV6-5 and TRBJ2-3; D remains ambiguous. This CDR3 spans 15 amino acids. V was clipped by 0 bases and J by 2 bases, with 9 bases between them. Per germline, CDR1 MNHEY and CDR2 SVGAGI. The CDR3 loop reads CASSYSHSYTDTQYF. The CDR3 DNA is TGTGCCAGCAGTTACTCGCACAGCTACACAGATACGCAGTATTTT.

This chain links TRBV5-4 with TRBJ2-3; D perhaps matches TRBD2 (6 bases). The V and J ends lost 4 bases and 3 bases respectively, with 15 bases between them. The CDR3 loop spans 15 amino acids. Germline V lookup: CDR1 SGHNT, CDR2 YYREEE (reference sequence). The CDR3 DNA sequence: TGTGCCAGCAGCCCAGGGTCAGGGAGGACAGATACGCAGTATTTT. Translating gives CASSPGSGRTDTQYF.

This clone was observed many times. The chain links TRBV6-4 to TRBJ1-5, with D perhaps TRBD1 (6 bases). Germline values: CDR1 MRHNA, CDR2 SNTAGT. This CDR3 region has 18 residues. V lost 2 bases and J lost 0, with 17 bases in between. CDR3 region: CASSDQEKGGISNQPQHF. The CDR3 DNA reads as TGTGCCAGCAGTGACCAAGAGAAAGGGGGGATTAGCAATCAGCCCCAGCATTTT.

J is TRBJ2-2 and V is TRBV10-3, with 8 bases fitting TRBD2. The CDR3 sequence is 17 residues long. Germline V CDR1 and CDR2: ENHRY, SYGVKD. V lost 2 bases to trimming and J lost 1 base; unmatched junction nucleotides: 6. This CDR3 is CAISEARGALNTGELFF. CDR3 nucleotide sequence: TGTGCCATCAGTGAGGCGCGGGGGGCTCTGAACACCGGGGAGCTGTTTTTT.

The chain recombines TRBV5-4 with TRBJ2-1; 9 positions agree with TRBD1. CDR3 length: 15 residues. Germline CDR1 reads SGHNT; CDR2 reads YYREEE (reference sequence). V lost 4 bases to trimming and J lost 8 bases; unmatched junction nucleotides: 10. CDR3 sequence reads: CASSASGTGLDEQFF. In nucleotides, the CDR3 is TGTGCCAGCAGCGCATCCGGGACAGGGCTAGATGAGCAGTTCTTC.

This clone was observed a handful of times. V is TRBV9 and J is TRBJ1-3; D perhaps matches TRBD1 (6 bases). Germline CDR1 SGDLS, CDR2 YYNGEE. V was trimmed by 4 bases and J by 0 bases, leaving 11 bases between them. This CDR3 has 15 amino acids. The CDR3 sequence: CASSSGQNSGNTIYF. The CDR3 bases are TGTGCCAGCAGCTCTGGACAGAACTCTGGAAACACCATATATTTT.

The CDR3 nucleotides are TGTGCCACCAGCAGAGAGCGGCGCCTCGCCAATGAGCAGTTCTTC. This codes for CATSRERRLANEQFF. The chain combines TRBV15 with TRBJ2-1; D is unclear. V lost 0 bases, J lost 6 bases, and 12 bases lay in between. This CDR3 region has 15 residues. Germline assignment: CDR1 LNHNV and CDR2 YYDKDF (reference sequence).

The chain joins TRBV6-1 to TRBJ2-2, with 9 bases that match TRBD2. Germline CDR1 MNHNS, CDR2 SASEGT. The CDR3 length is 18 residues. The ends lost 3 bases at V and 6 bases at J; junction bases unmatched: 14. CDR3 residues: CASSDPTRGGAVAGELFF. CDR3 bases: TGTGCCAGCAGTGATCCTACTCGCGGGGGGGCAGTAGCCGGGGAGCTGTTTTTT.

This clone was found a few times. The rearrangement joins TRBV27 to TRBJ1-6; D may be TRBD1 (5 bases). CDR1 and CDR2 from the germline V gene are MNHEY and SMNVEV (reference sequence). V gave up 3 bases and J gave up 7 bases, with 16 bases separating them. This CDR3 is 16 amino acids long. In DNA, the CDR3 is TGTGCCAGCAGTTTTTACTCGAGGGGTTTAAATTCACCCCTCCACTTT. This translates into CASSFYSRGLNSPLHF.

The genes are TRBV2 and TRBJ1-6, with D uncertain. V lost 7 bases to trimming and J lost 8 bases, with 21 bases between them. Germline V gene data show CDR1 as SNHLY and CDR2 as FYNNEI. The CDR3 extends over 16 amino acids. In nucleotides, the CDR3 is TGTGCCAGCATCGATAACCGTCAGACAAGATATTCACCCCTCCACTTT. As protein: CASIDNRQTRYSPLHF.

Turning to this clone: In the same sample, other DNA sequences code for this CDR3. V is TRBV30 and J is TRBJ2-2, with TRBD1 as a possible D gene (6 bases). Germline values: CDR1 GTSNPN, CDR2 SVGIG (reference sequence). The CDR3 spans 15 residues. V was shortened by 0 bases and J by 2 bases, with 10 bases between the two germline ends. The CDR3 protein is CAWSVPGQNTGELFF. The CDR3 coding sequence is TGTGCCTGGAGTGTACCGGGACAAAACACCGGGGAGCTGTTTTTT.

The chain links TRBV27 to TRBJ2-3, with D maybe TRBD2 (5 bases). Looked up from germline, CDR1 is MNHEY and CDR2 is SMNVEV (reference sequence). The CDR3 length is 15 residues. The V end was cut by 5 bases, the J end by 0 bases, with 12 bases between. CDR3 residues: CASSRWTGSTDTQYF. The DNA for the CDR3 is TGTGCCAGCAGTCGCTGGACGGGAAGCACAGATACGCAGTATTTT.

This clone was observed a few times. The chain has TRBV7-9 and TRBJ1-2; possibly TRBD1 for D (6 bases). V was cut by 7 bases and J by 0 bases, with 15 bases left in between. The CDR3 sequence is 15 residues long. CDR1 and CDR2 from the germline V gene are SEHNR and FQNEAQ (reference sequence). In nucleotides, the CDR3 is TGTGCCAGCAATCGACAGGACAACCCTAACTATGGCTACACCTTC. Encoded protein: CASNRQDNPNYGYTF.

In this sample, this clone turned up once. The J gene is TRBJ2-3, the V gene TRBV2; 10 positions agree with TRBD1. The CDR3 spans 14 residues. CDR1 and CDR2 from the germline V gene are SNHLY and FYNNEI. V lost 7 bases to trimming and J lost 2 bases; unmatched junction nucleotides: 3. CDR3 nucleotides: TGTGCCAGCAAAGGGACAGGGGACACAGATACGCAGTATTTT. Protein sequence: CASKGTGDTDTQYF. Complete variable domain (other parts from reference TRBV2 and TRBJ2-3): EPEVTQTPSHQVTQMGQEVILRCVPISNHLYFYWYRQILGQKVEFLVSFYNNEISEKSEIFDDQFSVERPDGSNFTLKIRSTKLEDSAMYFCASKGTGDTDTQYFGPGTRLTVL.

The rearrangement joins TRBV5-4 to TRBJ1-3; D is unresolved. CDR1 and CDR2 from the germline V gene are SGHNT and YYREEE (reference sequence). The CDR3 totals 14 residues. The V end was cut by 4 bases, the J end by 0 bases, with 8 bases between. CDR3 protein: CASSPSDSGNTIYF. CDR3 DNA sequence: TGTGCCAGCAGCCCGAGCGACTCTGGAAACACCATATATTTT.

The count of this clone is one. The CDR3 region has the DNA TGCAGCGTAGACAGGGGAGGCAACACTGAAGCTTTCTTT. Protein: CSVDRGGNTEAFF. The chain carries TRBV29-1 and TRBJ1-1, with 8 bases fitting TRBD1. The length of the CDR3 is 13 residues. The V gene end was trimmed by 6 bases and the J gene end by 2 bases; junction bases not matched to a gene: 5. The germline V gene has CDR1 SQVTM and CDR2 ANQGSEA.

A few counts support this clone. The chain recombines TRBV10-3 with TRBJ2-7, with no clear D. This CDR3 contains 14 residues. V lost 3 bases and J lost 4, with 13 bases in between. Germline CDR1 ENHRY, CDR2 SYGVKD. The CDR3 DNA reads as TGTGCCATCAGTGAACAAGCCTCCCGATACGAGCAGTACTTC. It is translated as CAISEQASRYEQYF.

This chain links TRBV7-9 with TRBJ2-3; 11 bases are shared with TRBD2. With 8 bases clipped from V and 6 bases from J, the junction kept 4 bases outside the gene matches. The CDR3 extends over 13 amino acids. In germline, CDR1 is SEHNR, CDR2 FQNEAQ (reference sequence). DNA of the CDR3: TGTGCCAGCCTACTAGCGGGAGACGATACGCAGTATTTT. Protein: CASLLAGDDTQYF.